Below, 20 T cell receptor beta chains from the same sample are listed, as sequenced in a study of OX40 agonist ivuxolimab in advanced cancers. Sequencing was performed with immunoSEQ multiplex PCR; in TCRdb, only in-frame clones are kept and a portion is missing. The sample lists under 90,000 clones, 90% occurring once. Sequenced here: CD4+ or CD8+ T cells sorted from blood, sampled in a trial of the OX40 agonist ivuxolimab. The receptor source for this set is an adult with an advanced solid tumor such as melanoma, head and neck, liver or kidney cancer.

The DNA of the CDR3 is TGCGCCAGCAGCTTGGTAGGGACGTCACAAGAGACCCAGTACTTC. It translates to CASSLVGTSQETQYF. The chain employs TRBV5-1 and TRBJ2-5; D is possibly TRBD1 or TRBD2 (5 bases each). CDR1 and CDR2 from the germline V gene are SGHRS and YFSETQ. This CDR3 contains 15 residues. V gave up 0 bases and J gave up 2 bases, with 11 bases separating them.

This clone turned up a few times. The chain carries TRBV6-5 and TRBJ2-7, with 8 bases fitting TRBD2. Unmatched junction bases numbered 6, after V lost 2 bases and J lost 3 bases. Germline CDR1 MNHEY, CDR2 SVGAGI. The CDR3 runs 15 residues. This CDR3 reads CASSYGWREVYEQYF. CDR3 DNA: TGTGCCAGCAGTTACGGGTGGCGGGAGGTCTACGAGCAGTACTTC.

The genes are TRBV9 and TRBJ2-1, with 8 bases aligning to TRBD1. Trimming took 1 base from V and 7 from J; bases not matched to a gene: 7. CDR3 size: 15 residues. Germline V gene lookup returns CDR1 SGDLS and CDR2 YYNGEE. The CDR3 sequence is CASSVSGQGLNEQFF. The CDR3 region has the DNA TGTGCCAGCAGCGTATCTGGACAGGGTCTAAATGAGCAGTTCTTC.

The CDR3 region is CASSLIPGLAQETQYF. The CDR3 nucleotides are TGTGCCAGCAGCTTAATTCCGGGACTAGCACAAGAGACCCAGTACTTC. The V gene is TRBV11-2, the J gene TRBJ2-5; 9 bases fit TRBD2. Trimming took 2 bases from V and 2 from J; bases not matched to a gene: 6. The CDR3 sequence is 16 residues long. Germline V lookup: CDR1 SGHAT, CDR2 FQNNGV.

The chain recombines TRBV4-2 with TRBJ1-2, with D maybe TRBD1 (6 bases). Germline V gene lookup returns CDR1 LGHNA and CDR2 YNFKEQ. Deletions cut 0 bases from V and 1 base from J, with 12 bases between. The length of the CDR3 is 16 residues. CDR3 in amino acids: CASSQEGGAVNYGYTF. As DNA, the CDR3 is TGTGCCAGCAGCCAAGAAGGGGGGGCCGTTAACTATGGCTACACCTTC.

There are a few counts of this clone. This rearrangement joins TRBV5-6 to TRBJ1-6; 11 bases agree with TRBD1. The CDR3 length is 16 residues. Germline V gene data show CDR1 as SGHDT and CDR2 as YYEEEE. V lost 4 bases to trimming and J lost 9 bases; unmatched junction nucleotides: 9. The CDR3 reads CASSRTGQGAFSPLHF. CDR3 DNA: TGTGCCAGCAGCCGAACCGGACAGGGGGCGTTTTCACCCCTCCACTTT. The full variable domain, its missing parts supplied by reference TRBV5-6 and TRBJ1-6, is DAGVTQSPTHLIKTRGQQVTLRCSPKSGHDTVSWYQQALGQGPQFIFQYYEEEERQRGNFPDRFSGHQFPNYSSELNVNALLLGDSALYLCASSRTGQGAFSPLHFGNGTRLTVT.

The CDR3 spells CAWSLTGGGLYF. Here the CDR3 DNA reads TGTGCCTGGAGTTTAACAGGGGGCGGCCTGTATTTT. V and J are TRBV30 and TRBJ2-3; 9 nucleotides align to TRBD1. Germline trimming cut 2 bases from V and 14 bases from J; bases unmatched to any gene: 8. This CDR3 is built from 12 residues. The germline V gene has CDR1 GTSNPN and CDR2 SVGIG (reference sequence). Variable domain in full (rest from reference TRBV30 and TRBJ2-3): SQTIHQWPATLVQPVGSPLSLECTVEGTSNPNLYWYRQAAGRGLQLLFYSVGIGQISSEVPQNLSASRPQDRQFILSSKKLLLSDSGFYLCAWSLTGGGLYFGPGTRLTVL.

The chain employs TRBV4-3 and TRBJ2-5, with a tentative D call TRBD2 (6 bases). V was pared by 0 bases and J by 5 bases, with 13 bases between. Germline-derived CDR1 and CDR2 are LGHNA and YSLEER. The CDR3 consists of 15 residues. The CDR3 reads CASSQEGLPAETQYF. CDR3 bases: TGCGCCAGCAGCCAAGAAGGACTACCTGCGGAGACCCAGTACTTC.

V usage is TRBV2 and J usage is TRBJ1-1; D is undetermined. The V end was cut by 10 bases, the J end by 3 bases, with 9 bases between. The germline CDR1 and CDR2 sequences are SNHLY and FYNNEI. CDR3 length: 11 amino acids. DNA for the CDR3: TGTGCCACCCGACAAGACACTGAAGCTTTCTTT. Protein sequence: CATRQDTEAFF.

This clone was seen only once. The chain combines TRBV5-1 with TRBJ2-3; 9 bases map to TRBD2. Germline V gene data show CDR1 as SGHRS and CDR2 as YFSETQ. CDR3 size: 16 residues. Trimming at V came to 5 bases and at J to 4 bases, leaving 11 bases not matched to a gene. CDR3 DNA sequence: TGCGCCAGCAGACGGCGGGAGGGCTTTCTTGCAGATACGCAGTATTTT. Its translation is CASRRREGFLADTQYF.

The chain combines TRBV28 with TRBJ1-2; D remains unclear. V was pared by 8 bases and J by 2 bases, with 9 bases between. Germline V gives CDR1 MDHEN, CDR2 SYDVKM. The CDR3 covers 12 residues. For the CDR3, the DNA is TGTGCCAGCTCCGCAGCCAACTATGGCTACACCTTC. Amino acid sequence: CASSAANYGYTF.

The genes are TRBV27 and TRBJ2-1, with 7 positions matching TRBD2. The CDR3 consists of 13 residues. Trimming cost V 2 bases and J 8 bases; bases outside gene matches: 3. Germline V lookup: CDR1 MNHEY, CDR2 SMNVEV (reference sequence). DNA for the CDR3: TGTGCCAGCAGTTTAATGGGGGGGTATGAGCAGTTCTTC. Translation: CASSLMGGYEQFF.

The chain couples TRBV11-2 to TRBJ2-7, with 8 bases fitting TRBD1. The CDR3 is 15 residues long. V shed 2 bases and J 3 bases; nucleotides not matched to a gene: 6. Germline V gene lookup returns CDR1 SGHAT and CDR2 FQNNGV. CDR3 amino acids: CASSLSDRGGYEQYF. CDR3 in DNA: TGTGCCAGCAGCTTAAGCGACAGGGGAGGCTACGAGCAGTACTTC.

The CDR3 nucleotides read TGTGCCAGCAAAATTACAGGGGGCGGCGCCGGGGAGCTGTTTTTT. Translating it yields CASKITGGGAGELFF. The chain recombines TRBV6-1 with TRBJ2-2; 9 bases line up with TRBD1. After removal of 7 bases from V and 6 bases from J, the junction contained 9 bases not matched to a gene. Germline-derived CDR1 and CDR2 are MNHNS and SASEGT. The CDR3 sequence is 15 residues long.

The chain uses TRBV28 and TRBJ1-1, with D tentatively TRBD1 (6 bases). The V gene lost 3 bases and the J gene lost 4 bases, with 15 bases spanning the gap. CDR1 is MDHEN and CDR2 is SYDVKM in the germline V gene. This CDR3 contains 15 residues. For the CDR3, the DNA is TGTGCCAGCAGTTTGTCTGGGGGCCTCGGCACTGAAGCTTTCTTT. Amino acid sequence: CASSLSGGLGTEAFF.

The V call is TRBV9, the J call TRBJ2-3; D gene uncertain. V dropped 1 base and J dropped 2 bases, with 5 bases sitting between them. The CDR3 runs to 13 residues. Germline CDR1 SGDLS, CDR2 YYNGEE. DNA for the CDR3: TGTGCCAGCAGCGTACGGCTCACAGATACGCAGTATTTT. Encoded protein: CASSVRLTDTQYF.

In this sample, this clone turned up once. The gene calls are TRBV27 and TRBJ2-7; D is unresolved. Germline V lookup: CDR1 MNHEY, CDR2 SMNVEV (reference sequence). CDR3 length equals 12 residues. V lost 4 bases and J 4 bases, leaving 8 bases between the germline ends. CDR3 amino acids: CASSSGLYEQYF. CDR3 sequence (DNA): TGTGCCAGCAGTTCCGGGCTTTACGAGCAGTACTTC.

The chain links TRBV7-8 to TRBJ1-4; D gene uncertain. The CDR3 extends over 14 amino acids. Trimming left V 0 bases short and J 5 bases short, with 7 bases between. Germline V gene data show CDR1 as SGHVS and CDR2 as FQNEAQ. The CDR3 reads CASSLAGFNEKLFF. CDR3 sequence (DNA): TGTGCCAGCAGCTTAGCAGGGTTCAATGAAAAACTGTTTTTT.

This clone appeared once. V usage is TRBV6-6 and J usage is TRBJ1-4; TRBD1 is a possible D gene (6 bases). Germline CDR1 MNHNY, CDR2 SVGAGI (reference sequence). The CDR3 has 14 amino acids. V was pared by 6 bases and J by 0 bases, with 8 bases between. CDR3 nucleotide sequence: TGTGCCAGCAGGGGGGCTGCAACTAATGAAAAACTGTTTTTT. It codes for CASRGAATNEKLFF.

The chain recombines TRBV6-6 with TRBJ2-7, with 8 bases matching TRBD1. The CDR3 sequence is 14 residues long. Germline values: CDR1 MNHNY, CDR2 SVGAGI (reference sequence). V lost 0 bases to trimming and J lost 3 bases; unmatched junction nucleotides: 1. DNA for the CDR3: TGTGCCAGCAGTTACTCAGGGACAGGCTACGAGCAGTACTTC. As protein: CASSYSGTGYEQYF.